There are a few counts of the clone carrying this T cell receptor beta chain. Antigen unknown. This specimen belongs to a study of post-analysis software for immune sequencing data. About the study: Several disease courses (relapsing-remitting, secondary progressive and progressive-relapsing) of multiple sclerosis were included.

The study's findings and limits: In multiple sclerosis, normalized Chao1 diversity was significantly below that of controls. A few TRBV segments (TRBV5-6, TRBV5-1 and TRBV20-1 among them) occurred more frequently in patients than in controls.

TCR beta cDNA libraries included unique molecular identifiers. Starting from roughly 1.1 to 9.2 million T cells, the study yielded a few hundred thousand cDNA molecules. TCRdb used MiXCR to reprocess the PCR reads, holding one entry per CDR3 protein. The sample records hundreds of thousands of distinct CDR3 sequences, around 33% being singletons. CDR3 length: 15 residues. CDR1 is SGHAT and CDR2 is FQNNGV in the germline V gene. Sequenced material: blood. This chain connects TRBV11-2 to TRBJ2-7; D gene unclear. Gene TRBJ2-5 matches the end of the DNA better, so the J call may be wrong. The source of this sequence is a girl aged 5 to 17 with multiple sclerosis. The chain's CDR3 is CASSSPMKWEETQYF. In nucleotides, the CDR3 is TGTGCCAGCAGCTCCCCAATGAAGTGGGAAGAGACCCAGTACTTC.